A single sample gave rise to the 19 T cell receptor beta chains below, sequenced in a study of beta chain features in type 1 diabetes. No antigen has been assigned to these receptors. Study-level findings and limits: Patients with Type 1 diabetes showed moderately but significantly shorter TCRB CDR3s in all four CD4+ subsets.

Since all of the isolated RNA was reverse transcribed, expressed TCRB transcripts were what got sequenced. Clones were sequenced by immunoSEQ multiplex PCR, and TCRdb holds only the in-frame ones, with some missing. The data contain around 650,000 clones, 12% of them singletons. The sample was naive CD4+ T cells from blood. These receptors originate from a man aged 25-40 years with type 1 diabetes.

The rearrangement links TRBV4-1 to TRBJ2-3; D call uncertain. Germline CDR1 and CDR2: MGHRA and YSYEKL. The CDR3 is 15 amino acids. Deletions cut 4 bases from V and 6 bases from J, with 17 bases between. This chain's CDR3 is CASSLHQQREDTQYF. Here the CDR3 DNA reads TGCGCCAGCAGCCTCCACCAGCAGCGAGAGGATACGCAGTATTTT.

This CDR3 reads CASSVNRGYEQYF. The DNA of the CDR3 is TGTGCCAGCAGTGTCAACAGGGGCTACGAGCAGTACTTC. V and J are TRBV6-1 and TRBJ2-7; 7 positions agree with TRBD1. Germline loops: CDR1 MNHNS, CDR2 SASEGT. The CDR3 consists of 13 residues. The trim removed 4 bases at V and 3 bases at J, leaving 3 bases unmatched.

The rearrangement uses TRBV19 and TRBJ2-1, with D possibly being TRBD1 (5 bases). The V gene lost 5 bases and the J gene lost 7 bases, with 15 bases spanning the gap. Germline assignment: CDR1 LNHDA and CDR2 SQIVND (reference sequence). This CDR3 has 14 residues. The CDR3 is CASSSGMGSNEQFF. CDR3 sequence (DNA): TGTGCCAGTAGTTCAGGGATGGGATCGAATGAGCAGTTCTTC.

A few counts support this clone. This chain uses TRBV5-8 with TRBJ1-5; D may be TRBD1 (6 bases). The CDR3 length is 15 residues. In germline, CDR1 is SGHTS, CDR2 YDEGEE. Trimming removed 3 bases from V and 0 bases from J, with 10 bases in between. The CDR3 DNA reads TGTGCCAGCAGCTCCGGACAGCATAGCAATCAGCCCCAGCATTTT. It is translated as CASSSGQHSNQPQHF.

This clone appeared a few times. V and J are TRBV2 and TRBJ2-3, with D perhaps assigned TRBD1 or TRBD2 (5 bases each). The V gene's germline CDR1 is SNHLY and CDR2 FYNNEI. This CDR3 region has 13 residues. V lost 9 bases and J 5 bases, leaving 15 bases between the germline ends. CDR3 coding DNA: TGTGCCAGAGGGACGGGGCGGAAAGATACGCAGTATTTT. Its translation: CARGTGRKDTQYF.

This clone was counted between two and nine times. The chain is built from TRBV7-9 and TRBJ2-7; the D gene is possibly TRBD1 (6 bases). The germline V gene encodes CDR1 SEHNR and CDR2 FQNEAQ (reference sequence). The CDR3 totals 12 residues. V was trimmed by 8 bases and J by 3 bases, leaving 11 bases between them. The CDR3 nucleotides are TGTGCCAGCGGCCAACAGGGCTACGAGCAGTACTTC. Protein product: CASGQQGYEQYF. Full variable domain (outside the CDR3, taken from reference TRBV7-9 and TRBJ2-7): DTGVSQNPRHKITKRGQNVTFRCDPISEHNRLYWYRQTLGQGPEFLTYFQNEAQLEKSRLLSDRFSAERPKGSFSTLEIQRTEQGDSAMYLCASGQQGYEQYFGPGTRLTVT.

In this sample, this clone turned up a few times. This chain uses TRBV6-1 with TRBJ2-3, with 14 bases lining up with TRBD2. The junction had 8 bases not matched to a gene; V was cut back by 4 bases and J by 2 bases. CDR3 length equals 18 residues. CDR1 is MNHNS and CDR2 is SASEGT in the germline V gene. CDR3 in amino acids: CASSAQGLAGADTDTQYF. CDR3 DNA: TGTGCCAGCAGTGCCCAGGGACTAGCGGGGGCTGACACAGATACGCAGTATTTT.

This clone has only a few counts. The chain links TRBV9 to TRBJ2-1; 14 positions agree with TRBD2. This CDR3 is built from 19 residues. With 0 bases clipped from V and 4 bases from J, the junction kept 9 bases outside the gene matches. Germline assignment: CDR1 SGDLS and CDR2 YYNGEE. The CDR3 reads CASSVATGTSGGLYNEQFF. The DNA for the CDR3 is TGTGCCAGCAGCGTAGCTACGGGGACTAGCGGGGGCCTATACAATGAGCAGTTCTTC.

This clone turned up a few times. This chain links TRBV10-3 with TRBJ2-1, with 7 bases identical to TRBD1. The CDR3 contains 16 residues. Germline values: CDR1 ENHRY, CDR2 SYGVKD. J was trimmed by 0 bases and V by 4 bases; bases with no gene match: 6. CDR3 sequence (DNA): TGTGCCATCAGTGGATCACAGGGGAGCTCCTACAATGAGCAGTTCTTC. Its translation is CAISGSQGSSYNEQFF.

This chain joins TRBV7-2 and TRBJ1-4; 11 nucleotides agree with TRBD1. CDR1 is SGHTA, CDR2 FQGNSA, per germline. The CDR3 is made up of 16 amino acids. V shed 5 bases, J shed 8 bases, and the junction held 10 bases outside the gene matches. CDR3 amino acids: CASSDQTGTGGEKLFF. The CDR3 region has the DNA TGTGCCAGCAGCGACCAAACCGGGACAGGGGGAGAAAAACTGTTTTTT. The whole variable domain, remainder taken from reference TRBV7-2 and TRBJ1-4, is GAGVSQSPSNKVTEKGKDVELRCDPISGHTALYWYRQSLGQGLEFLIYFQGNSAPDKSGLPSDRFSAERTGGSVSTLTIQRTQQEDSAVYLCASSDQTGTGGEKLFFGSGTQLSVL.

The chain employs TRBV5-1 and TRBJ2-3, with no clear D. In germline, CDR1 is SGHRS, CDR2 YFSETQ. This CDR3 is built from 15 residues. Deletions cut 2 bases from V and 3 bases from J, with 13 bases between. The CDR3: CASSLGPLGTDTQYF. In DNA form, the CDR3 reads TGCGCCAGCAGCTTAGGACCTCTGGGGACAGATACGCAGTATTTT.

This clone was detected a few times. V usage is TRBV15 and J usage is TRBJ2-3; 7 nucleotides agree with TRBD1. Germline assignment: CDR1 LNHNV and CDR2 YYDKDF (reference sequence). V shed 3 bases and J 4 bases; nucleotides not matched to a gene: 4. The length of the CDR3 is 14 residues. For the CDR3, the DNA is TGTGCCACCAGCAGGGCAGGGGGTCCAGATACGCAGTATTTT. Translated, it gives CATSRAGGPDTQYF.

The V gene is TRBV25-1, the J gene TRBJ2-7; 7 nucleotides agree with TRBD2. The V gene end was trimmed by 3 bases and the J gene end by 4 bases; junction bases not matched to a gene: 9. The CDR3 spans 15 residues. CDR1 and CDR2 (germline): MGHDK, SYGVNS. CDR3 nucleotide sequence: TGTGCCAGCAGTGAGGGTTTTTGGGGGGGGTACGAGCAGTACTTC. Translating gives CASSEGFWGGYEQYF.

The V and J genes are TRBV5-1 and TRBJ1-5; 7 nucleotides agree with TRBD1. The germline gives CDR1 SGHRS, CDR2 YFSETQ. J lost 4 bases, V lost 4 bases, and 2 bases had no gene match. The CDR3 extends over 13 amino acids. The CDR3 reads CASSVTGNQPQHF. CDR3 DNA sequence: TGCGCCAGCAGCGTGACAGGGAATCAGCCCCAGCATTTT.

This clone was counted a few times. Distinct nucleotide sequences in the sample also encode this CDR3. The chain couples TRBV11-2 to TRBJ2-1; perhaps TRBD1 as D (5 bases). Germline V gene data show CDR1 as SGHAT and CDR2 as FQNNGV. CDR3 length equals 13 residues. The V end was cut by 0 bases, the J end by 6 bases, with 6 bases between. The DNA of the CDR3 is TGTGCCAGCAGCTTAGACAGGGCCAATGAGCAGTTCTTC. This gives the protein CASSLDRANEQFF.

This clone was detected a few times. The same CDR3 can be traced to other DNA sequences in this sample. The rearrangement links TRBV7-2 to TRBJ1-2, with 8 bases identical to TRBD1. Germline CDR1 reads SGHTA; CDR2 reads FQGNSA. The CDR3 spans 13 residues. The junction had 0 bases not matched to a gene; V was cut back by 6 bases and J by 0 bases. CDR3 amino acids: CASRDRANYGYTF. As DNA, the CDR3 is TGTGCCAGCAGGGACAGGGCTAACTATGGCTACACCTTC. Drawing the rest from reference TRBV7-2 and TRBJ1-2, the complete variable domain is GAGVSQSPSNKVTEKGKDVELRCDPISGHTALYWYRQSLGQGLEFLIYFQGNSAPDKSGLPSDRFSAERTGGSVSTLTIQRTQQEDSAVYLCASRDRANYGYTFGSGTRLTVV.

The sample holds a few counts of this clone. The genes are TRBV5-4 and TRBJ2-3; TRBD2 is a possible D gene (6 bases). The CDR3 loop spans 15 amino acids. V lost 4 bases and J 0 bases, leaving 12 bases between the germline ends. Germline CDR1 and CDR2: SGHNT and YYREEE (reference sequence). DNA of the CDR3: TGTGCCAGCAGCGTCGGGGGAACTAGCACAGATACGCAGTATTTT. Encoded protein: CASSVGGTSTDTQYF.

The chain uses TRBV7-2 and TRBJ2-1; TRBD2 agrees at 13 bases. The CDR3 covers 16 residues. With 4 bases clipped from V and 5 bases from J, the junction kept 5 bases outside the gene matches. Germline loops: CDR1 SGHTA, CDR2 FQGNSA. In nucleotides, the CDR3 is TGTGCCAGCAGCTCCCGGACTAGCGGGGGAAACAATGAGCAGTTCTTC. Translated: CASSSRTSGGNNEQFF.

Only a few counts were recorded for this clone. The rearrangement uses TRBV30 and TRBJ1-6, with D unresolved. The germline gives CDR1 GTSNPN, CDR2 SVGIG (reference sequence). The ends were cut back, 2 bases at V and 0 bases at J, with 14 bases in the middle. The length of the CDR3 is 17 residues. CDR3 sequence: CAWSKSTASSYNSPLHF. CDR3 nucleotides: TGTGCCTGGAGTAAGTCAACGGCCAGCTCCTATAATTCACCCCTCCACTTT.